These 19 T cell receptor beta chains originate from one sample sequenced in a study of blood T cells in healthy people across ages. A J-beta primer mix and a sample-barcoded 5' primer were used in a second PCR of roughly 7 to 12 cycles. TCRdb called the 5' RACE reads again in MiXCR, with one record for every CDR3 protein. The sample shows 1.5 million to 1.8 million distinct CDR3 sequences, roughly 43% of them seen only once. Sequenced material: blood. Every receptor here comes from a woman aged 18-35 years in good health.

The chain recombines TRBV20-1 with TRBJ1-5; TRBD1 is a possible D gene (6 bases). V dropped 4 bases and J dropped 4 bases, with 14 bases sitting between them. The CDR3 runs 14 residues. The germline V gene encodes CDR1 DFQATT and CDR2 SNEGSKA (reference sequence). CDR3 nucleotides: TGCAGTGCTATTAGCGGGGGGCCTAATCAGCCCCAGCATTTT. It is translated as CSAISGGPNQPQHF.

This clonotype was picked up a small number of times. The V gene is TRBV20-1, the J gene TRBJ2-3; no clear D gene. Trimming took off 1 base at V and 5 bases at J, with 19 bases between the two ends. The germline V gene has CDR1 DFQATT and CDR2 SNEGSKA (reference sequence). CDR3 length: 16 amino acids. The DNA for the CDR3 is TGCAGTGCTAGAGGAGTGTCAGCCAGGCGGCAAGATACGCAGTATTTT. Protein sequence: CSARGVSARRQDTQYF.

In its sample, this clonotype was seen a few times. The chain links TRBV4-3 to TRBJ1-5; D perhaps matches TRBD1 (6 bases). This CDR3 region has 15 residues. Germline V CDR1 and CDR2: LGHNA, YSLEER. The V end was cut by 1 base, the J end by 7 bases, with 14 bases between. The CDR3 reads CASSQGTGHKQPQHF. CDR3 nucleotide sequence: TGCGCCAGCAGCCAAGGCACAGGGCATAAGCAGCCCCAGCATTTT.

This clonotype was counted between two and nine times. The CDR3 reads CASSLGVAANNEQFF. CDR3 nucleotide sequence: TGTGCCAGCAGCTTAGGGGTAGCGGCCAACAATGAGCAGTTCTTC. The chain employs TRBV7-9 and TRBJ2-1, with TRBD2 as a possible D gene (6 bases). V lost 1 base and J 5 bases, leaving 12 bases between the germline ends. The CDR3 is made up of 15 amino acids. Germline-derived CDR1 and CDR2 are SEHNR and FQNEAQ (reference sequence).

The rearrangement joins TRBV20-1 to TRBJ1-1; 7 bases fit TRBD1. The CDR3 sequence is 13 residues long. CDR1 and CDR2 (germline): DFQATT, SNEGSKA (reference sequence). The V and J ends lost 3 bases and 0 bases, in that order; junction bases with no gene match: 1. CDR3 in amino acids: CSASTGVNTEAFF. The CDR3 DNA follows: TGCAGTGCTAGCACAGGGGTGAACACTGAAGCTTTCTTT.

V gene TRBV7-6 combines with J gene TRBJ1-3; no reliable D call. V shed 1 base and J shed 0 bases, with 7 bases lying between them. Germline lookup yields CDR1 SGHVS and CDR2 FNYEAQ. The CDR3 length is 15 residues. CDR3 nucleotide sequence: TGTGCCAGCAGCTTAGACACGAGCTCTGGAAACACCATATATTTT. This codes for CASSLDTSSGNTIYF.

The J gene is TRBJ1-2, the V gene TRBV20-1; D is possibly TRBD1 (5 bases). The CDR3 contains 12 residues. V lost 5 bases and J lost 2, with 9 bases in between. Germline values: CDR1 DFQATT, CDR2 SNEGSKA (reference sequence). The CDR3 region is CSAPDSNYGYTF. The CDR3 coding sequence is TGCAGTGCTCCAGACAGCAACTATGGCTACACCTTC.

Turning to this clonotype: This may stem from a read error, because a much larger clone lies one nucleotide away. V and J are TRBV20-1 and TRBJ2-5; the D gene is possibly TRBD1 (8 bases). The V gene lost 4 bases and the J gene lost 11 bases, with 20 bases spanning the gap. The CDR3 runs 13 residues. Looked up from germline, CDR1 is DFQATT and CDR2 is SNEGSKA (reference sequence). Written as DNA, the CDR3 is TGCAGTGCTACGGACAGGGACTACAATGAGCAGTACTTC. Protein product: CSATDRDYNEQYF.

V is TRBV20-1 and J is TRBJ2-2; no clear D gene. The germline CDR1 and CDR2 sequences are DFQATT and SNEGSKA (reference sequence). The CDR3 is 13 amino acids. Trimming took 6 bases from V and 5 from J, leaving 13 bases between them. The CDR3 nucleotides are TGCAGTGCAGTCGAGGATGGGACCGGGGAGCTGTTTTTT. Amino acid sequence: CSAVEDGTGELFF.

V gene TRBV2 combines with J gene TRBJ2-3; weak D call: TRBD2 (5 bases). Trimming cost V 4 bases and J 2 bases, with 13 bases left between them. From germline, CDR1 is SNHLY and CDR2 FYNNEI. CDR3 length: 15 amino acids. The CDR3 loop is CASSGRSGYTDTQYF. DNA of the CDR3: TGTGCCAGCAGTGGTCGAAGCGGTTACACAGATACGCAGTATTTT.

This clonotype was picked up a small number of times. The rearrangement uses TRBV5-1 and TRBJ1-5; the D gene is possibly TRBD1 (5 bases). The CDR3 has 15 amino acids. CDR1 is SGHRS, CDR2 YFSETQ, per germline. The V end lost 0 bases, the J end lost 7 bases, and 14 bases lay between the germline ends. As DNA, the CDR3 is TGCGCCAGCAGCTTGGCCGCAGGGTTTGGACAGCCCCAGCATTTT. This gives the protein CASSLAAGFGQPQHF.

The chain carries TRBV7-9 and TRBJ2-1; D not certain. The CDR3 is made up of 15 amino acids. From germline, CDR1 is SEHNR and CDR2 FQNEAQ (reference sequence). V was trimmed by 3 bases and J by 4 bases, leaving 13 bases between them. The CDR3 DNA is TGTGCCAGCAGCTTCAACTCCGGTGAATACAATGAGCAGTTCTTC. The encoded protein is CASSFNSGEYNEQFF.

The CDR3 region is CASSSDRRGLSSYNEQFF. The CDR3 DNA reads as TGTGCCAGCAGTTCCGACCGGCGGGGGCTGAGCTCCTACAATGAGCAGTTCTTC. The gene calls are TRBV27 and TRBJ2-1, with D perhaps matching TRBD2 (7 bases). The germline gives CDR1 MNHEY, CDR2 SMNVEV (reference sequence). This CDR3 has 18 amino acids. The V end lost 4 bases, the J end lost 0 bases, and 19 bases lay between the germline ends.

The genes are TRBV14 and TRBJ2-1, with a weak D call TRBD2 (5 bases). The J call is doubtful: the DNA matches TRBJ2-7 better. CDR1 is SGHDN, CDR2 FVKESK, per germline. The CDR3 has 16 amino acids. CDR3 region: CASSQDEGQAYNEQYF. For the CDR3, the DNA is TGTGCCAGCAGCCAAGATGAGGGCCAGGCCTACAATGAGCAGTACTTC.

This clonotype came up a few times. V gene TRBV4-3 combines with J gene TRBJ1-5; possible D gene TRBD1, 5 bases. V lost 0 bases and J lost 7, with 7 bases in between. The CDR3 sequence is 13 residues long. Germline CDR1 reads LGHNA; CDR2 reads YSLEER. CDR3 nucleotide sequence: TGCGCCAGCAGCCAAGATGAGGGGCAGCCCCAGCATTTT. It translates to CASSQDEGQPQHF.

The chain combines TRBV29-1 with TRBJ1-1; 7 positions match TRBD1. This CDR3 is built from 13 residues. Germline V gives CDR1 SQVTM, CDR2 ANQGSEA. V trimming: 7 bases; J trimming: 0 bases; junction bases outside the gene matches: 5. The CDR3 nucleotides are TGCAGCGCACAGGGGACAGTGAACACTGAAGCTTTCTTT. Translated: CSAQGTVNTEAFF.

This chain uses TRBV19 with TRBJ2-1; 8 nucleotides align to TRBD1. Trimming cost V 8 bases and J 2 bases; bases outside gene matches: 5. Germline values: CDR1 LNHDA, CDR2 SQIVND (reference sequence). The length of the CDR3 is 14 residues. CDR3 protein: CASVGTGPYNEQFF. CDR3 bases: TGTGCCAGTGTAGGGACAGGTCCCTACAATGAGCAGTTCTTC.

This clonotype was observed a few times. J is TRBJ2-6 and V is TRBV5-1, with D maybe TRBD2 (5 bases). There are 16 residues in the CDR3. Germline lookup yields CDR1 SGHRS and CDR2 YFSETQ. Trimming removed 2 bases from V and 0 bases from J, with 9 bases in between. The CDR3 nucleotides read TGCGCCAGCAGCTTAGAGGGCTCCTCTGGGGCCAACGTCCTGACTTTC. Residues: CASSLEGSSGANVLTF.

The sample holds a few counts of this clonotype. The V gene is TRBV4-2, the J gene TRBJ2-1; 10 bases match TRBD2. V gave up 0 bases and J gave up 7 bases; unmatched junction bases: 6. The CDR3 spans 16 residues. Germline V gene sequence: CDR1 LGHNA, CDR2 YNFKEQ. The CDR3 sequence: CASSQDLAGDWNEQFF. CDR3 nucleotides: TGTGCCAGCAGCCAAGACCTAGCGGGAGATTGGAATGAGCAGTTCTTC.